This T cell receptor beta chain derives from a study of T-cell reconstitution after alpha-beta-depleted transplantation in children. General study findings and limits: Reportedly, roughly two months post-transplant, alpha-beta T cells arose from several hundred expanded graft clones. The high TCRbeta diversity at day 60 in some patients came from surviving recipient T cells and thymic progenitors. Newly generated T cells supplied most T-cell counts and diversity one year post-transplant.

With 0 bases removed from V and 1 base from J, the gap between germline ends came to 10 bases. Per the germline V gene, CDR1 is SGHRS and CDR2 is YFSETQ. The CDR3 has 15 amino acids. In its sample, this clonotype was seen a few times. Its antigen is not identified. A TCRbeta library incorporating unique molecular identifiers was prepared. MiXCR was run by TCRdb on the PCR reads, yielding one entry per CDR3 protein. The sample includes about 98,000 distinct CDR3 sequences, around 7% of them seen just once. Sequencing was performed on PBMCs, taken before TCRalphabeta/CD19-depleted stem cell transplant. The receptor was isolated from a boy aged 2 to 9 with acute lymphoblastic leukemia, due to receive a stem cell transplant. The genes are TRBV5-1 and TRBJ1-1; tentative D call: TRBD1 (5 bases). The DNA for the CDR3 is TGCGCCAGCAGCTTGGGAGGGGTATCGAACACTGAAGCTTTCTTT. As protein: CASSLGGVSNTEAFF.